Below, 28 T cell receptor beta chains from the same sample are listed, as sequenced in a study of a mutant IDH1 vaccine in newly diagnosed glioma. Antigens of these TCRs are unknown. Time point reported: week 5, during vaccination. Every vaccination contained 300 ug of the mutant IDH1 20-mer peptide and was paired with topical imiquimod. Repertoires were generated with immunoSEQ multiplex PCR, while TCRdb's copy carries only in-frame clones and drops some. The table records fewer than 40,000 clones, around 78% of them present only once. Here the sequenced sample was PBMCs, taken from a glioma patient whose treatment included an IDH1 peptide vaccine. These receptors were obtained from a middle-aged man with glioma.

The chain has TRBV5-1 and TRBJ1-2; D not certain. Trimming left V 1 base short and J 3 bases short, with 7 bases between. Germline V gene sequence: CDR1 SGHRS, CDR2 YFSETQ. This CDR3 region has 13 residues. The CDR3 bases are TGCGCCAGCAGCTTGCAGGTTGACTATGGCTACACCTTC. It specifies CASSLQVDYGYTF.

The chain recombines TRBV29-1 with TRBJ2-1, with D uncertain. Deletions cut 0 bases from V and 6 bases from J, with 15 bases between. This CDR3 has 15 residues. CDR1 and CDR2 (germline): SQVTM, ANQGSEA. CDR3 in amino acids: CSVEDPNRNLNEQFF. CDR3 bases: TGCAGCGTTGAAGATCCCAATCGGAATCTCAATGAGCAGTTCTTC.

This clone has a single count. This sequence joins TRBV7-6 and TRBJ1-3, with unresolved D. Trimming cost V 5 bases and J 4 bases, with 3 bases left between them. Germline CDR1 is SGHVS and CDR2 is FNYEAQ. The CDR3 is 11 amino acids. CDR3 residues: CASSPGNTIYF. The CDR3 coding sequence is TGTGCCAGCAGCCCGGGAAACACCATATATTTT. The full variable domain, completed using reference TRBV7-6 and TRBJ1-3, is GAGVSQSPRYKVTKRGQDVALRCDPISGHVSLYWYRQALGQGPEFLTYFNYEAQQDKSGLPNDRFSAERPEGSISTLTIQRTEQRDSAMYRCASSPGNTIYFGEGSWLTVV.

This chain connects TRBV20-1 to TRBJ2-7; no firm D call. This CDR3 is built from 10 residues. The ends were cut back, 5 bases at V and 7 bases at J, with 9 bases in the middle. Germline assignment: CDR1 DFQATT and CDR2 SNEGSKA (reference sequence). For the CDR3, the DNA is TGCAGTGCTGGGCTAGGGGAGCAGTACTTC. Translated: CSAGLGEQYF.

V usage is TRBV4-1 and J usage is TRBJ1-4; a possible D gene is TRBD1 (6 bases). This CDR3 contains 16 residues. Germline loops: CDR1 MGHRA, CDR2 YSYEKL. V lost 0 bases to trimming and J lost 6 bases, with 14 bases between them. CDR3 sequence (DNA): TGCGCCAGCAGCCAAGATGGGGACATCTTCTATGAAAAACTGTTTTTT. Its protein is CASSQDGDIFYEKLFF.

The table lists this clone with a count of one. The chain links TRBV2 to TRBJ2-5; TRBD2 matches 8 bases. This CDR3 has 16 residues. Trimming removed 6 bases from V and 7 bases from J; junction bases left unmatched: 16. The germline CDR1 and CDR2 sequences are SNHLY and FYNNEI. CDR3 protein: CASRGANSGASGTQYF. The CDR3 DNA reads TGTGCCAGCAGGGGGGCAAATAGCGGGGCCTCTGGGACCCAGTACTTC.

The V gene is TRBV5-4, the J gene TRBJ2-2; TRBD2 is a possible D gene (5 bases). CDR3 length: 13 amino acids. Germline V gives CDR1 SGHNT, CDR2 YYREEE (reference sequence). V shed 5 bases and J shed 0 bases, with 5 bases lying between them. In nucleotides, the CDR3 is TGTGCCAGCAGACTAGCGAACACCGGGGAGCTGTTTTTT. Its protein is CASRLANTGELFF.

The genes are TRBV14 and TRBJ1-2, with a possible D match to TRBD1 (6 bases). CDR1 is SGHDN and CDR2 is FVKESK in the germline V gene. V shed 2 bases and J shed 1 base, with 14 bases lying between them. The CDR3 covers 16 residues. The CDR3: CASSQSGVAINYGYTF. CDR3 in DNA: TGTGCCAGCAGCCAATCAGGGGTAGCTATTAACTATGGCTACACCTTC.

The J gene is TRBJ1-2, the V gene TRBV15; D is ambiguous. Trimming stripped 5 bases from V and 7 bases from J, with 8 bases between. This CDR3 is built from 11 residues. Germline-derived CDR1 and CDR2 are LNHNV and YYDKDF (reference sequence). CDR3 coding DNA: TGTGCCACCAGCGGGGTCGGTGGCTACACCTTC. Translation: CATSGVGGYTF.

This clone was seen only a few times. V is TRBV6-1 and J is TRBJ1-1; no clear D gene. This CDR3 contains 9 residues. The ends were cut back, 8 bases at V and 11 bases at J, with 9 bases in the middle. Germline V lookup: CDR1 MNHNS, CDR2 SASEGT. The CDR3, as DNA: TGTGCCAGCCATTTCGGGGCTTTCTTT. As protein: CASHFGAFF.

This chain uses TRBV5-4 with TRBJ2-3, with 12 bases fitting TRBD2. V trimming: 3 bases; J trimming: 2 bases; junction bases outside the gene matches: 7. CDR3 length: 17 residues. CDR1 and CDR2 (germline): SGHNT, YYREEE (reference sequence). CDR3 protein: CASSSVLAGGYTDTQYF. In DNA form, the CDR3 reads TGTGCCAGCAGCTCGGTACTAGCGGGGGGATACACAGATACGCAGTATTTT.

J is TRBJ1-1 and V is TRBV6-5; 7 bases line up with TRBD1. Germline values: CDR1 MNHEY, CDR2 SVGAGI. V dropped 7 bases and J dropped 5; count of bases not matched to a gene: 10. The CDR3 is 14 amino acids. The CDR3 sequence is CASIPQGPWTEAFF. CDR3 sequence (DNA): TGTGCCAGCATTCCACAGGGGCCGTGGACTGAAGCTTTCTTT.

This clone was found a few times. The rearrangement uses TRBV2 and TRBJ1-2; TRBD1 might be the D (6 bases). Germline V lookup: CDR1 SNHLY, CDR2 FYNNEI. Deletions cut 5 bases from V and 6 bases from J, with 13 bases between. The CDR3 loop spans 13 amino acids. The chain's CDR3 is CASSPAGGHGYTF. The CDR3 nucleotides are TGTGCCAGCAGTCCAGCGGGGGGCCATGGCTACACCTTC.

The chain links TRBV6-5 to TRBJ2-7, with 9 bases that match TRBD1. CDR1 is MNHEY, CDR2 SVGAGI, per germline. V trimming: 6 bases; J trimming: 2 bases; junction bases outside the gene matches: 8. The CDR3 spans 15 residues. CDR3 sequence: CASRKGGTGPYEQYF. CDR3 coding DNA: TGTGCCAGCAGAAAAGGAGGGACAGGGCCCTACGAGCAGTACTTC.

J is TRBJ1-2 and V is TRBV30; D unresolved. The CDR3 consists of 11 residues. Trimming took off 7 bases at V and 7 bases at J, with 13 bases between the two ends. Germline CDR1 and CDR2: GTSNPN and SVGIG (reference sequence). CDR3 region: CASPVIGGYTF. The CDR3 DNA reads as TGTGCCTCGCCCGTAATAGGTGGCTACACCTTC.

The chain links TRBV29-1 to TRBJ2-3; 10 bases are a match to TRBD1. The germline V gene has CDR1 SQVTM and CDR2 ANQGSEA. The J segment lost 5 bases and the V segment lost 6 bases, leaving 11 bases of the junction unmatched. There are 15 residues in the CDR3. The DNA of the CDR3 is TGCAGCGTCCCCCCGGGACAGGGGAATAAAGATACGCAGTATTTT. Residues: CSVPPGQGNKDTQYF.

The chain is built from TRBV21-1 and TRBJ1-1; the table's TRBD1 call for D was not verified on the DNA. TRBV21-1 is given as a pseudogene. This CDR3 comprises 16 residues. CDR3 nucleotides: TGTGCCAGCAGCAAAAAGGTCGGGACAGGGGTGACTGAAGCTTTCTTT. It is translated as CASSKKVGTGVTEAFF.

DNA for the CDR3: TGTGCCAGCAGCCTGGCTGACCCCTACAATGAGCAGTTCTTC. This translates into CASSLADPYNEQFF. The J gene is TRBJ2-1, the V gene TRBV27, with no clear D. The germline V and J ends were trimmed by 6 bases and 2 bases, with 11 bases remaining between them. Germline values: CDR1 MNHEY, CDR2 SMNVEV (reference sequence). The CDR3 has 14 amino acids.

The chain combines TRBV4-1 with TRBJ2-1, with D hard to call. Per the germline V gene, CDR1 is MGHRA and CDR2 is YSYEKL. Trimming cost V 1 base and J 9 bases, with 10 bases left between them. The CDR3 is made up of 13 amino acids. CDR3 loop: CASSQGPIGEQFF. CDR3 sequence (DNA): TGCGCCAGCAGCCAAGGCCCGATCGGTGAGCAGTTCTTC.

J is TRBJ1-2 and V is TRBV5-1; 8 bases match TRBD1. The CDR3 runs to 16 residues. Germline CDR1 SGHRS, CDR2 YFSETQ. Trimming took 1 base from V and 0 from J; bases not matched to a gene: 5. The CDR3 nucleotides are TGCGCCAGCAGCTTGCTTGGACAGGGAGCTAACTATGGCTACACCTTC. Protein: CASSLLGQGANYGYTF.

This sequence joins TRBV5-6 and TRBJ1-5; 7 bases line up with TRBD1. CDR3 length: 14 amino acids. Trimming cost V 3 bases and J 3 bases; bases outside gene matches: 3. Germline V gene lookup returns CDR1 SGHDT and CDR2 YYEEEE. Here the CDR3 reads CASSYGTANQPQHF. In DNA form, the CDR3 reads TGTGCCAGCAGCTATGGGACAGCCAATCAGCCCCAGCATTTT.

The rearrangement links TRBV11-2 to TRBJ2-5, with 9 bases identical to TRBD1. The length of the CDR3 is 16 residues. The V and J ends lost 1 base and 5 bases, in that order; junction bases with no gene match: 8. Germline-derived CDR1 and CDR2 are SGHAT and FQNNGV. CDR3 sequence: CASSLVGQGPGETQYF. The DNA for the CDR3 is TGTGCCAGCAGCTTAGTGGGACAGGGCCCGGGGGAGACCCAGTACTTC. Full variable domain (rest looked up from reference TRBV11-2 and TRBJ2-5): EAGVAQSPRYKIIEKRQSVAFWCNPISGHATLYWYQQILGQGPKLLIQFQNNGVVDDSQLPKDRFSAERLKGVDSTLKIQPAKLEDSAVYLCASSLVGQGPGETQYFGPGTRLLVL.

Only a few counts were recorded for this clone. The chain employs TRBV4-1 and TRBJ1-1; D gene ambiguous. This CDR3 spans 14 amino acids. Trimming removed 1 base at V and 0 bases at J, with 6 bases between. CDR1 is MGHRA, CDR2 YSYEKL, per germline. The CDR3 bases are TGCGCCAGCAGCCAAGGTCCGATGAACACTGAAGCTTTCTTT. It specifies CASSQGPMNTEAFF.

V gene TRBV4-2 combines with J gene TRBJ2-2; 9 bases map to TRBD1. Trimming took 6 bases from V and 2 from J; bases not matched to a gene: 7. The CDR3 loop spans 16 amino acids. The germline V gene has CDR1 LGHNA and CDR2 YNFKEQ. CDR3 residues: CASRRGTGINTGELFF. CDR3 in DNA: TGTGCCAGCAGACGAGGGACAGGGATAAACACCGGGGAGCTGTTTTTT.

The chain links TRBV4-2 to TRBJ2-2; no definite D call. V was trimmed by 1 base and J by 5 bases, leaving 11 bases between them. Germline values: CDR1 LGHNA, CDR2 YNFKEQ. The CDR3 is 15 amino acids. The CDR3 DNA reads TGTGCCAGCAGCCAAGGTGGTGGGAAAACCGGGGAGCTGTTTTTT. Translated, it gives CASSQGGGKTGELFF.

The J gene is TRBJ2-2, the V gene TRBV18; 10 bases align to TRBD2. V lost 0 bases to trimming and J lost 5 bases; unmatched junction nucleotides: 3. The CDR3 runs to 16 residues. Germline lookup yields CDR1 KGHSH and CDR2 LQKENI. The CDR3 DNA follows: TGTGCCAGCTCACCACCCAGCGGGGGGGCAACCGGGGAGCTGTTTTTT. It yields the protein CASSPPSGGATGELFF.

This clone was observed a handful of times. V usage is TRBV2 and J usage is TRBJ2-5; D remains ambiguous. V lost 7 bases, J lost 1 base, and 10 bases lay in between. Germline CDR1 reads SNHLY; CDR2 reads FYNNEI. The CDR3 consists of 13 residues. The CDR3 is CASTRTLQETQYF. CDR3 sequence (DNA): TGTGCCAGCACTAGGACGCTCCAAGAGACCCAGTACTTC.

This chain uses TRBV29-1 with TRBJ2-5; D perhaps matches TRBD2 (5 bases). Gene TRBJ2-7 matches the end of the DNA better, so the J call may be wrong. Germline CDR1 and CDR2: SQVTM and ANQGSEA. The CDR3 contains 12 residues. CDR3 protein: CSAEGVSYEQYF. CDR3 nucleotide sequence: TGCAGCGCCGAGGGTGTCTCCTACGAGCAGTACTTC.